These 32 T cell receptor beta chains were sequenced from one sample in a study of cytotoxic CD8 clonotypes in ibrutinib-treated CLL. Assay used: immunoSEQ multiplex PCR; TCRdb lists only in-frame clones, some missing. Of approximately 130,000 clones detected, roughly 80% appear once; the ten largest clones hold 2.5% to 3.5%. Sequenced here: PBMCs, sampled after 24 months of ibrutinib treatment. Receptor source: a human donor with chronic lymphocytic leukemia.

The chain employs TRBV5-6 and TRBJ1-1, with D tentatively TRBD1 (5 bases). Per the germline V gene, CDR1 is SGHDT and CDR2 is YYEEEE. The CDR3 has 16 amino acids. V was clipped by 2 bases and J by 1 base, with 15 bases between them. CDR3 residues: CASSLFRDPSNTEAFF. For the CDR3, the DNA is TGTGCCAGCAGCTTATTCAGGGATCCCTCGAACACTGAAGCTTTCTTT. The variable domain in full, completed from reference TRBV5-6 and TRBJ1-1, reads DAGVTQSPTHLIKTRGQQVTLRCSPKSGHDTVSWYQQALGQGPQFIFQYYEEEERQRGNFPDRFSGHQFPNYSSELNVNALLLGDSALYLCASSLFRDPSNTEAFFGQGTRLTVV.

This clone appeared a single time. The genes are TRBV7-2 and TRBJ2-2; 10 positions agree with TRBD1. Trimming cost V 4 bases and J 5 bases; bases outside gene matches: 7. Germline V CDR1 and CDR2: SGHTA, FQGNSA. This CDR3 contains 16 residues. The CDR3 loop reads CASSWPGTGVTGELFF. DNA for the CDR3: TGTGCCAGCAGCTGGCCAGGGACAGGGGTAACCGGGGAGCTGTTTTTT.

On this clone itself: At one boundary the junction diverges from the germline segment, which might be a read error. V and J are TRBV4-1 and TRBJ2-2; 7 bases map to TRBD2. Germline V gene data show CDR1 as MGHRA and CDR2 as YSYEKL. The CDR3 loop spans 14 amino acids. The CDR3 DNA sequence: TGCGCCAGCAGTCAAGCGGGGTGGACCGGGGAGCTGTTTTTT. Amino acid sequence: CASSQAGWTGELFF.

This clone was recorded only once. The chain uses TRBV4-2 and TRBJ1-2, with 12 bases matching TRBD1. With 3 bases clipped from V and 4 bases from J, the junction kept 6 bases outside the gene matches. The CDR3 spans 16 residues. Per germline, CDR1 LGHNA and CDR2 YNFKEQ. The CDR3 DNA reads TGTGCCAGCAGCCAGGTGGGACAGGGGGCGATCTATGGCTACACCTTC. Amino acid sequence: CASSQVGQGAIYGYTF.

The genes are TRBV9 and TRBJ2-3; no definite D call. With 0 bases removed from V and 0 bases from J, the gap between germline ends came to 14 bases. There are 17 residues in the CDR3. Looked up from germline, CDR1 is SGDLS and CDR2 is YYNGEE. The CDR3 DNA follows: TGTGCCAGCAGCGTAGTTGACCACCCCCTTAGCACAGATACGCAGTATTTT. It specifies CASSVVDHPLSTDTQYF.

The chain has TRBV5-6 and TRBJ1-6; 11 bases line up with TRBD1. V shed 4 bases and J 4 bases; nucleotides not matched to a gene: 4. Germline-derived CDR1 and CDR2 are SGHDT and YYEEEE. The length of the CDR3 is 16 residues. The CDR3, as DNA: TGTGCCAGCAGCACAGGACAGGGGGCTTATAATTCACCCCTCCACTTT. Its protein is CASSTGQGAYNSPLHF.

Comments on this clone: The same CDR3 also results from other DNA sequences found in this sample. The chain couples TRBV5-1 to TRBJ2-7; D call uncertain. V dropped 1 base and J dropped 2 bases, with 7 bases sitting between them. The CDR3 spans 13 residues. CDR1 and CDR2 (germline): SGHRS, YFSETQ. This CDR3 is CASSLSSTYEQYF. The DNA for the CDR3 is TGCGCCAGCAGCTTGTCCAGCACCTACGAGCAGTACTTC.

This chain connects TRBV27 to TRBJ1-1; maybe TRBD1 (5 bases). Germline values: CDR1 MNHEY, CDR2 SMNVEV (reference sequence). V was shortened by 6 bases and J by 5 bases, with 13 bases between the two germline ends. This CDR3 comprises 13 residues. CDR3 loop: CASRLQGSTEAFF. The CDR3 DNA reads as TGTGCCAGCAGACTTCAGGGTAGTACTGAAGCTTTCTTT.

This sequence joins TRBV6-5 and TRBJ1-1; maybe TRBD1 (6 bases). Germline CDR1 is MNHEY and CDR2 is SVGAGI. This CDR3 comprises 15 residues. Trimming removed 4 bases at V and 5 bases at J, with 17 bases between. CDR3 bases: TGTGCCAGCAGTTCCACGCAGGGGTTGGGTACTGAAGCTTTCTTT. This translates into CASSSTQGLGTEAFF.

This chain joins TRBV7-8 and TRBJ2-7; 10 bases are shared with TRBD2. The V gene's germline CDR1 is SGHVS and CDR2 FQNEAQ. The CDR3 extends over 16 amino acids. After removal of 1 base from V and 3 bases from J, the junction contained 6 bases not matched to a gene. The CDR3 region has the DNA TGTGCCAGCAGCTTAGGACTAGCGGGTGTGAACTACGAGCAGTACTTC. It specifies CASSLGLAGVNYEQYF.

The rearrangement joins TRBV11-3 to TRBJ1-2, with 8 bases fitting TRBD1. CDR1 and CDR2 from the germline V gene are SGHNT and YENEEA. The CDR3 consists of 13 residues. Trimming cost V 1 base and J 6 bases; bases outside gene matches: 1. CDR3 DNA: TGTGCCAGCAGCTTAGGGACAGGGCATGGCTACACCTTC. Protein sequence: CASSLGTGHGYTF.

V gene TRBV28 combines with J gene TRBJ2-7; 7 bases align to TRBD2. CDR1 MDHEN and CDR2 SYDVKM come from the germline V gene. The CDR3 covers 14 residues. The V and J ends lost 6 bases and 4 bases, in that order; junction bases with no gene match: 9. The CDR3 coding sequence is TGTGCCAGCAGGGCTCATGGGGGAGGGTACGAGCAGTACTTC. It is translated as CASRAHGGGYEQYF.

This clone was seen only a few times. The rearrangement joins TRBV7-2 to TRBJ1-1; no firm D call. The CDR3 extends over 13 amino acids. Looked up from germline, CDR1 is SGHTA and CDR2 is FQGNSA. Trimming pared 6 bases from V and 1 base from J, leaving 9 bases between. This chain's CDR3 is CASSYARNTEAFF. CDR3 coding DNA: TGTGCCAGCAGTTACGCACGGAACACTGAAGCTTTCTTT.

The chain carries TRBV7-9 and TRBJ1-1, with 9 bases identical to TRBD1. V was pared by 5 bases and J by 6 bases, with 7 bases of the junction left unmatched. CDR1 is SEHNR and CDR2 is FQNEAQ in the germline V gene (reference sequence). This CDR3 has 14 amino acids. CDR3 nucleotide sequence: TGTGCCAGCAGCCAAACAGGGGGCGAGGCTGAAGCTTTCTTT. This gives the protein CASSQTGGEAEAFF.

The V call is TRBV7-9, the J call TRBJ2-1; weak D call: TRBD2 (5 bases). V shed 5 bases and J shed 7 bases, with 21 bases lying between them. The CDR3 loop spans 16 amino acids. In germline, CDR1 is SEHNR, CDR2 FQNEAQ (reference sequence). CDR3 loop: CASSPSVRASHNEQFF. The CDR3 nucleotides read TGTGCCAGCAGCCCCAGCGTGAGGGCAAGCCATAATGAGCAGTTCTTC. Full variable domain (missing parts from reference TRBV7-9 and TRBJ2-1): DTGVSQNPRHKITKRGQNVTFRCDPISEHNRLYWYRQTLGQGPEFLTYFQNEAQLEKSRLLSDRFSAERPKGSFSTLEIQRTEQGDSAMYLCASSPSVRASHNEQFFGPGTRLTVL.

The sample holds a few counts of this clone. The rearrangement joins TRBV6-6 to TRBJ1-1; no reliable D call. The V gene lost 7 bases and the J gene lost 0 bases, with 9 bases spanning the gap. The CDR3 consists of 13 residues. CDR1 is MNHNY, CDR2 SVGAGI, per germline (reference sequence). The CDR3 loop reads CASIALMNTEAFF. CDR3 DNA sequence: TGTGCCAGCATTGCGCTGATGAACACTGAAGCTTTCTTT.

Of note for this clone: The junction shows a germline mismatch at one end, possibly a read error. The V call is TRBV6-1, the J call TRBJ2-1; TRBD1 agrees at 10 bases. Germline assignment: CDR1 MNHNS and CDR2 SASEGT. The CDR3 has 17 residues. The CDR3 DNA reads as TGTGCCATCAGTGCGATAACCGGGACAGGGGTGGGCAATGAGCAGTTCTTC. The encoded protein is CAISAITGTGVGNEQFF.

This clone was observed a single time. The J gene is TRBJ1-1, the V gene TRBV5-5, with D possibly TRBD1 on 5 matching bases. Trimming cost V 3 bases and J 4 bases, with 13 bases left between them. The CDR3 spans 14 residues. Germline V gene data show CDR1 as SGHKS and CDR2 as YYEKEE (reference sequence). Here the CDR3 reads CASSWKWGGTEAFF. As DNA, the CDR3 is TGTGCCAGCAGCTGGAAGTGGGGGGGCACTGAAGCTTTCTTT.

The DNA for the CDR3 is TGTGCCAGCCGCCCGGGGGGGACAGATACGCAGTATTTT. It translates to CASRPGGTDTQYF. V gene TRBV9 combines with J gene TRBJ2-3; TRBD2 matches 8 bases. V dropped 7 bases and J dropped 3; count of bases not matched to a gene: 4. The CDR3 covers 13 residues. From germline, CDR1 is SGDLS and CDR2 YYNGEE.

The DNA for the CDR3 is TGTGCCAGCAGCTTAGCTGGTGGCAATCAGCCCCAGCATTTT. This codes for CASSLAGGNQPQHF. J is TRBJ1-5 and V is TRBV11-2; D not certain. The CDR3 covers 14 residues. Trimming cost V 1 base and J 2 bases, with 6 bases left between them. Germline V gene data show CDR1 as SGHAT and CDR2 as FQNNGV. Full variable domain (rest looked up from reference TRBV11-2 and TRBJ1-5): EAGVAQSPRYKIIEKRQSVAFWCNPISGHATLYWYQQILGQGPKLLIQFQNNGVVDDSQLPKDRFSAERLKGVDSTLKIQPAKLEDSAVYLCASSLAGGNQPQHFGDGTRLSIL.

CDR3 amino acids: CASSPRDRGHTGELFF. The CDR3 coding sequence is TGTGCCAGCAGCCCAAGGGACAGGGGACACACCGGGGAGCTGTTTTTT. V and J are TRBV9 and TRBJ2-2; 10 bases map to TRBD1. The ends lost 4 bases at V and 3 bases at J; junction bases unmatched: 6. The CDR3 is 16 amino acids. The V gene's germline CDR1 is SGDLS and CDR2 YYNGEE.

The rearrangement joins TRBV7-2 to TRBJ1-2; a weak D match, TRBD1 (5 bases). Germline V CDR1 and CDR2: SGHTA, FQGNSA. Trimming removed 1 base from V and 4 bases from J, with 16 bases in between. The CDR3 length is 16 residues. Here the CDR3 DNA reads TGTGCCAGCAGCTTAGTTACGGGGGGAGGTCTCTATGGCTACACCTTC. Translating gives CASSLVTGGGLYGYTF.

The count of this clone is one. The V gene is TRBV5-6, the J gene TRBJ1-2; tentative D call: TRBD1 (5 bases). The CDR3 totals 15 residues. Germline V lookup: CDR1 SGHDT, CDR2 YYEEEE. The V and J ends lost 7 bases and 8 bases respectively, with 24 bases between them. CDR3 bases: TGTGCCAGCCGACCACGGTTTATCGGGGCGGGAGGCTACACCTTC. Translated, it gives CASRPRFIGAGGYTF.

CDR3 sequence (DNA): TGTGCCAGCAGTATAGTAAAGGGGGCAGAAGAGACCCAGTACTTC. Translation gives CASSIVKGAEETQYF. The chain joins TRBV11-2 to TRBJ2-5; TRBD1 aligns across 7 bases. The CDR3 is 15 residues long. CDR1 SGHAT and CDR2 FQNNGV come from the germline V gene. V lost 6 bases to trimming and J lost 3 bases; unmatched junction nucleotides: 10.

The V call is TRBV19, the J call TRBJ2-1; TRBD2 aligns across 9 bases. J was trimmed by 4 bases and V by 6 bases; bases with no gene match: 7. The CDR3 runs to 15 residues. CDR1 LNHDA and CDR2 SQIVND come from the germline V gene (reference sequence). The DNA for the CDR3 is TGTGCCAGTAGGGGAGTAGCGGGGGCGTACAATGAGCAGTTCTTC. Its protein product is CASRGVAGAYNEQFF.

CDR3 residues: CASSLEGASGNTIYF. CDR3 bases: TGCGCCAGCAGCTTGGAGGGGGCGTCTGGAAACACCATATATTTT. V is TRBV5-1 and J is TRBJ1-3; the match to TRBD1 covers 7 bases. J lost 1 base, V lost 0 bases, and 1 base had no gene match. This CDR3 is built from 15 residues. The germline gives CDR1 SGHRS, CDR2 YFSETQ.

This clone has a handful of counts. V is TRBV6-5 and J is TRBJ1-2; D uncertain. Trimming took off 2 bases at V and 8 bases at J, with 9 bases between the two ends. This CDR3 has 12 amino acids. Germline loops: CDR1 MNHEY, CDR2 SVGAGI. The CDR3 region has the DNA TGTGCCAGCAGTTACCGTAGCTACGGCTACACCTTC. Translation: CASSYRSYGYTF.

This chain uses TRBV5-6 with TRBJ2-5; maybe TRBD1 (6 bases). Germline V gene data show CDR1 as SGHDT and CDR2 as YYEEEE. CDR3 length: 14 amino acids. V was cut by 4 bases and J by 5 bases, with 15 bases left in between. As DNA, the CDR3 is TGTGCCAGCAGCCTACAGGGTTTGGGGGAGACCCAGTACTTC. Amino acids: CASSLQGLGETQYF.

The rearrangement links TRBV19 to TRBJ1-2; 9 nucleotides line up with TRBD1. In germline, CDR1 is LNHDA, CDR2 SQIVND (reference sequence). J lost 3 bases, V lost 6 bases, and 8 bases had no gene match. The CDR3 has 15 residues. The CDR3 is CASRDRGWADYGYTF. The CDR3 nucleotides read TGTGCCAGTAGGGACAGGGGTTGGGCGGACTATGGCTACACCTTC.

The rearrangement links TRBV2 to TRBJ1-6; D possibly corresponds to TRBD1 (5 bases). The CDR3 sequence is 13 residues long. With 6 bases removed from V and 7 bases from J, the gap between germline ends came to 10 bases. CDR1 is SNHLY, CDR2 FYNNEI, per germline. CDR3 region: CASRGTENSPLHF. CDR3 sequence (DNA): TGTGCCAGCAGAGGGACGGAGAATTCACCCCTCCACTTT.

DNA of the CDR3: TGCAGCGTTGAAGAGCTCACTAGCGGGGGGGCAGATACGCAGTATTTT. Translating it yields CSVEELTSGGADTQYF. The chain carries TRBV29-1 and TRBJ2-3; 13 nucleotides agree with TRBD2. The CDR3 length is 16 residues. Germline-derived CDR1 and CDR2 are SQVTM and ANQGSEA. Trimming cost V 0 bases and J 4 bases; bases outside gene matches: 4.

The rearrangement links TRBV5-5 to TRBJ1-1; no clear D. CDR1 is SGHKS and CDR2 is YYEKEE in the germline V gene (reference sequence). V was trimmed by 3 bases and J by 7 bases, leaving 10 bases between them. The CDR3 sequence is 12 residues long. CDR3 protein: CASSYNVGEAFF. In DNA form, the CDR3 reads TGTGCCAGCAGCTACAACGTCGGTGAAGCTTTCTTT.